The TCR beta chain under discussion was sequenced for a study of blood T cell repertoires in COVID-19. The germline V gene has CDR1 SEHNR and CDR2 FQNEAQ (reference sequence). Trimming took off 5 bases at V and 2 bases at J, with 11 bases between the two ends. This CDR3 contains 14 residues. Authors' analysis steps: Nucleated cell number was recorded as an estimate derived from reference gene primer amplification. Some clones are missing from TCRdb's copy, which holds only in-frame ones; the method was immunoSEQ multiplex PCR. The V and J calls and clone size come from that table; D and trimming were worked out from the DNA. The data contain about 63,000 clones, about 70% of them singletons. The sample holds one count of this clone.

Input material: peripheral blood. The TCR originated in a woman of 80 years or more with acute or convalescent COVID-19. The chain uses TRBV7-9 and TRBJ2-3, with D maybe TRBD2 (5 bases). The chain's CDR3 is CASSEAVPTDTQYF. DNA for the CDR3: TGTGCCAGCAGCGAAGCGGTACCCACAGATACGCAGTATTTT.